These T cell receptor beta chains were read from a single sample in a study of T cell responses to AZD1222 COVID-19 vaccine. Sequenced by immunoSEQ multiplex PCR; TCRdb stores in-frame clones only, minus some. The profile covers approximately 150,000 clones, with approximately 89% appearing a single time and about 1.8% taken by the ten largest. The input for sequencing was peripheral blood, taken 28 days after the second AZD1222 dose. The receptors were sampled from an adult who received the AZD1222 COVID-19 vaccine. The CDR3 runs from the conserved cysteine through the conserved F or W. Each record gives: CDR3 protein, CDR3 DNA, J gene, V gene, D gene, clone size. A D gene is named only where the DNA matches it firmly. Rows give clone size only sometimes, using once, few, many, or a class for an expanded clone.

cdr3_aa: CASSTPTGNTGELFF; cdr3_nt: TGTGCCAGCAGCACCCCGACTGGGAACACCGGGGAGCTGTTTTTT; j_call: TRBJ2-2; v_call: TRBV6-2/TRBV6-3; d_call: -; clone_size: -
cdr3_aa: CATSDGAQETQYF; cdr3_nt: TGTGCCACCAGTGACGGGGCACAAGAGACCCAGTACTTC; j_call: TRBJ2-5; v_call: TRBV24-1; d_call: -; clone_size: -
cdr3_aa: CASSRQGPYQETQYF; cdr3_nt: TGTGCCAGCAGTAGACAGGGCCCTTACCAAGAGACCCAGTACTTC; j_call: TRBJ2-5; v_call: TRBV2; d_call: TRBD1; clone_size: -
cdr3_aa: CASSISRWTGANYGYTF; cdr3_nt: TGTGCCAGTAGTATATCCCGTTGGACAGGGGCTAACTATGGCTACACCTTC; j_call: TRBJ1-2; v_call: TRBV19; d_call: TRBD1; clone_size: -
cdr3_aa: CASHISQVPYNEQFF; cdr3_nt: TGTGCCAGCCACATAAGCCAGGTACCCTACAATGAGCAGTTCTTC; j_call: TRBJ2-1; v_call: TRBV28; d_call: -; clone_size: -
cdr3_aa: CAIGPITEQFF; cdr3_nt: TGTGCCATCGGACCTATAACCGAGCAGTTCTTC; j_call: TRBJ2-1; v_call: TRBV10-3; d_call: -; clone_size: -
cdr3_aa: CASTREIPDTQYF; cdr3_nt: TGTGCCAGCACCCGGGAGATTCCAGATACGCAGTATTTT; j_call: TRBJ2-3; v_call: TRBV2; d_call: -; clone_size: -
cdr3_aa: CSVGRTDTQYF; cdr3_nt: TGCAGTGTCGGGAGAACAGATACGCAGTATTTT; j_call: TRBJ2-3; v_call: TRBV20-1; d_call: -; clone_size: -
cdr3_aa: CASSLGQGFNSPLHF; cdr3_nt: TGTGCCAGCAGCTTGGGTCAGGGGTTCAATTCACCCCTCCACTTT; j_call: TRBJ1-6; v_call: TRBV11-2; d_call: -; clone_size: -
cdr3_aa: CASSISGRVPSNEQFF; cdr3_nt: TGTGCCAGCAGCATTAGCGGGAGGGTGCCTAGTAATGAGCAGTTCTTC; j_call: TRBJ2-1; v_call: TRBV11-2; d_call: TRBD2; clone_size: -
cdr3_aa: CASSASAGVVPYNSPLHF; cdr3_nt: TGTGCCAGCAGCGCCTCCGCGGGAGTTGTACCCTATAATTCACCCCTCCACTTT; j_call: TRBJ1-6; v_call: TRBV21-1; d_call: -; clone_size: -
cdr3_aa: CASSLAASGSNEQFF; cdr3_nt: TGTGCCAGCAGCTTGGCTGCTAGCGGGAGTAATGAGCAGTTCTTC; j_call: TRBJ2-1; v_call: TRBV5-4; d_call: TRBD2; clone_size: -
cdr3_aa: CAWSVGTVGGDTQYF; cdr3_nt: TGTGCCTGGAGTGTCGGGACAGTGGGGGGAGATACGCAGTATTTT; j_call: TRBJ2-3; v_call: TRBV30; d_call: -; clone_size: -
cdr3_aa: CASREDNTEAFF; cdr3_nt: TGTGCCAGCAGGGAGGATAACACTGAAGCTTTCTTT; j_call: TRBJ1-1; v_call: TRBV12-3/TRBV12-4; d_call: -; clone_size: -
cdr3_aa: CASSSPLAVYEQYF; cdr3_nt: TGTGCCAGCAGCTCCCCCCTAGCGGTCTACGAGCAGTACTTC; j_call: TRBJ2-7; v_call: TRBV7-9; d_call: TRBD2; clone_size: -
cdr3_aa: CASSQAGLGRGNGYTF; cdr3_nt: TGCGCCAGCAGCCAAGCGGGTTTGGGCAGGGGCAATGGCTACACCTTC; j_call: TRBJ1-2; v_call: TRBV4-3; d_call: -; clone_size: -
cdr3_aa: CASSPLGGLLNTEAFF; cdr3_nt: TGCGCCAGCAGCCCCCTCGGTGGACTTCTGAACACTGAAGCTTTCTTT; j_call: TRBJ1-1; v_call: TRBV4-1; d_call: -; clone_size: -
cdr3_aa: CASSLPFRLALEQFF; cdr3_nt: TGTGCCAGCAGCTTACCCTTTCGACTAGCTTTAGAGCAGTTCTTC; j_call: TRBJ2-1; v_call: TRBV11-2; d_call: TRBD2; clone_size: -
cdr3_aa: CAIGKEREQFF; cdr3_nt: TGTGCCATCGGGAAAGAGCGGGAGCAGTTCTTC; j_call: TRBJ2-1; v_call: TRBV10-3; d_call: -; clone_size: -
cdr3_aa: CATSDLREQYF; cdr3_nt: TGTGCCACCAGTGATTTGAGGGAGCAGTACTTC; j_call: TRBJ2-7; v_call: TRBV24-1; d_call: -; clone_size: -
cdr3_aa: CAWSGRQGTNTGELFF; cdr3_nt: TGTGCCTGGAGTGGTAGACAGGGCACGAACACCGGGGAGCTGTTTTTT; j_call: TRBJ2-2; v_call: TRBV30; d_call: TRBD1; clone_size: -
cdr3_aa: CASSEARGSNQPQHF; cdr3_nt: TGTGCCAGCAGTGAAGCACGGGGTAGCAATCAGCCCCAGCATTTT; j_call: TRBJ1-5; v_call: TRBV6-1; d_call: -; clone_size: -
cdr3_aa: CASRRQYSDEKLFF; cdr3_nt: TGTGCCAGCAGGCGACAGTACTCAGATGAAAAACTGTTTTTT; j_call: TRBJ1-4; v_call: TRBV2; d_call: -; clone_size: few
cdr3_aa: CASSPRTGEAPLHF; cdr3_nt: TGTGCCAGCAGCCCCCGGACAGGGGAGGCACCCCTCCACTTT; j_call: TRBJ1-6; v_call: TRBV11-2; d_call: TRBD1; clone_size: -
cdr3_aa: CASSWARLNTEAFF; cdr3_nt: TGTGCCAGCAGTTGGGCCAGACTTAACACTGAAGCTTTCTTT; j_call: TRBJ1-1; v_call: TRBV6-5; d_call: -; clone_size: -
cdr3_aa: CASTTPTGYNGYTF; cdr3_nt: TGTGCCAGCACAACCCCCACAGGTTATAATGGCTACACCTTC; j_call: TRBJ1-2; v_call: TRBV5-6; d_call: -; clone_size: -
cdr3_aa: CASNLRAEAFF; cdr3_nt: TGTGCCAGCAACCTTCGCGCTGAAGCTTTCTTT; j_call: TRBJ1-1; v_call: TRBV28; d_call: -; clone_size: -
cdr3_aa: CAISEEAAKYADYEQYF; cdr3_nt: TGTGCCATCAGTGAGGAGGCAGCAAAATACGCTGACTACGAGCAGTACTTC; j_call: TRBJ2-7; v_call: TRBV10-3; d_call: -; clone_size: once
cdr3_aa: CASSKALWDRKVDQPQHF; cdr3_nt: TGTGCCAGCAGCAAAGCGCTCTGGGACAGGAAAGTTGATCAGCCCCAGCATTTT; j_call: TRBJ1-5; v_call: TRBV21-1; d_call: -; clone_size: -
cdr3_aa: CASSTSGTADSNQPQHF; cdr3_nt: TGTGCCAGCAGCACTTCCGGGACGGCTGATAGCAATCAGCCCCAGCATTTT; j_call: TRBJ1-5; v_call: TRBV7-9; d_call: -; clone_size: -
cdr3_aa: CASSLGHANTEAFF; cdr3_nt: TGTGCCAGCAGTTTAGGACACGCGAACACTGAAGCTTTCTTT; j_call: TRBJ1-1; v_call: TRBV27; d_call: -; clone_size: -
cdr3_aa: CASSKDRDSPQPQHF; cdr3_nt: TGTGCCAGCAGCAAGGACAGGGATTCCCCCCAGCCCCAGCATTTT; j_call: TRBJ1-5; v_call: TRBV6-2/TRBV6-3; d_call: TRBD1; clone_size: -
cdr3_aa: CASSVTGLETDTQYF; cdr3_nt: TGCGCCAGCAGCGTGACAGGACTAGAGACAGATACGCAGTATTTT; j_call: TRBJ2-3; v_call: TRBV5-1; d_call: -; clone_size: -
cdr3_aa: CASSNQDTEAFF; cdr3_nt: TGTGCCAGCAGTAACCAAGACACTGAAGCTTTCTTT; j_call: TRBJ1-1; v_call: TRBV6-5; d_call: -; clone_size: -
cdr3_aa: CASSPPPQETQYF; cdr3_nt: TGTGCCAGCTCACCACCTCCACAAGAGACCCAGTACTTC; j_call: TRBJ2-5; v_call: TRBV18; d_call: -; clone_size: -
cdr3_aa: CASSQGLAGGRANTGELFF; cdr3_nt: TGCGCCAGCAGCCAGGGACTAGCGGGAGGAAGGGCGAACACCGGGGAGCTGTTTTTT; j_call: TRBJ2-2; v_call: TRBV4-3; d_call: TRBD2; clone_size: -
cdr3_aa: CASSLVWGEYQPQHF; cdr3_nt: TGTGCCAGCAGCTTAGTGTGGGGGGAATATCAGCCCCAGCATTTT; j_call: TRBJ1-5; v_call: TRBV7-2; d_call: -; clone_size: -
cdr3_aa: CASSPGLNTEAFF; cdr3_nt: TGTGCCAGCAGCCCGGGGCTGAACACTGAAGCTTTCTTT; j_call: TRBJ1-1; v_call: TRBV3-1/TRBV3-2; d_call: -; clone_size: -
cdr3_aa: CASRPRRDRRGDSYEQYF; cdr3_nt: TGTGCCAGCAGGCCCCGGCGTGACCGCAGGGGTGACTCCTACGAGCAGTACTTC; j_call: TRBJ2-7; v_call: TRBV5-5; d_call: -; clone_size: once
cdr3_aa: CASRGNPDYGYTF; cdr3_nt: TGTGCCAGCAGGGGGAACCCGGACTATGGCTACACCTTC; j_call: TRBJ1-2; v_call: TRBV12-3/TRBV12-4; d_call: -; clone_size: -